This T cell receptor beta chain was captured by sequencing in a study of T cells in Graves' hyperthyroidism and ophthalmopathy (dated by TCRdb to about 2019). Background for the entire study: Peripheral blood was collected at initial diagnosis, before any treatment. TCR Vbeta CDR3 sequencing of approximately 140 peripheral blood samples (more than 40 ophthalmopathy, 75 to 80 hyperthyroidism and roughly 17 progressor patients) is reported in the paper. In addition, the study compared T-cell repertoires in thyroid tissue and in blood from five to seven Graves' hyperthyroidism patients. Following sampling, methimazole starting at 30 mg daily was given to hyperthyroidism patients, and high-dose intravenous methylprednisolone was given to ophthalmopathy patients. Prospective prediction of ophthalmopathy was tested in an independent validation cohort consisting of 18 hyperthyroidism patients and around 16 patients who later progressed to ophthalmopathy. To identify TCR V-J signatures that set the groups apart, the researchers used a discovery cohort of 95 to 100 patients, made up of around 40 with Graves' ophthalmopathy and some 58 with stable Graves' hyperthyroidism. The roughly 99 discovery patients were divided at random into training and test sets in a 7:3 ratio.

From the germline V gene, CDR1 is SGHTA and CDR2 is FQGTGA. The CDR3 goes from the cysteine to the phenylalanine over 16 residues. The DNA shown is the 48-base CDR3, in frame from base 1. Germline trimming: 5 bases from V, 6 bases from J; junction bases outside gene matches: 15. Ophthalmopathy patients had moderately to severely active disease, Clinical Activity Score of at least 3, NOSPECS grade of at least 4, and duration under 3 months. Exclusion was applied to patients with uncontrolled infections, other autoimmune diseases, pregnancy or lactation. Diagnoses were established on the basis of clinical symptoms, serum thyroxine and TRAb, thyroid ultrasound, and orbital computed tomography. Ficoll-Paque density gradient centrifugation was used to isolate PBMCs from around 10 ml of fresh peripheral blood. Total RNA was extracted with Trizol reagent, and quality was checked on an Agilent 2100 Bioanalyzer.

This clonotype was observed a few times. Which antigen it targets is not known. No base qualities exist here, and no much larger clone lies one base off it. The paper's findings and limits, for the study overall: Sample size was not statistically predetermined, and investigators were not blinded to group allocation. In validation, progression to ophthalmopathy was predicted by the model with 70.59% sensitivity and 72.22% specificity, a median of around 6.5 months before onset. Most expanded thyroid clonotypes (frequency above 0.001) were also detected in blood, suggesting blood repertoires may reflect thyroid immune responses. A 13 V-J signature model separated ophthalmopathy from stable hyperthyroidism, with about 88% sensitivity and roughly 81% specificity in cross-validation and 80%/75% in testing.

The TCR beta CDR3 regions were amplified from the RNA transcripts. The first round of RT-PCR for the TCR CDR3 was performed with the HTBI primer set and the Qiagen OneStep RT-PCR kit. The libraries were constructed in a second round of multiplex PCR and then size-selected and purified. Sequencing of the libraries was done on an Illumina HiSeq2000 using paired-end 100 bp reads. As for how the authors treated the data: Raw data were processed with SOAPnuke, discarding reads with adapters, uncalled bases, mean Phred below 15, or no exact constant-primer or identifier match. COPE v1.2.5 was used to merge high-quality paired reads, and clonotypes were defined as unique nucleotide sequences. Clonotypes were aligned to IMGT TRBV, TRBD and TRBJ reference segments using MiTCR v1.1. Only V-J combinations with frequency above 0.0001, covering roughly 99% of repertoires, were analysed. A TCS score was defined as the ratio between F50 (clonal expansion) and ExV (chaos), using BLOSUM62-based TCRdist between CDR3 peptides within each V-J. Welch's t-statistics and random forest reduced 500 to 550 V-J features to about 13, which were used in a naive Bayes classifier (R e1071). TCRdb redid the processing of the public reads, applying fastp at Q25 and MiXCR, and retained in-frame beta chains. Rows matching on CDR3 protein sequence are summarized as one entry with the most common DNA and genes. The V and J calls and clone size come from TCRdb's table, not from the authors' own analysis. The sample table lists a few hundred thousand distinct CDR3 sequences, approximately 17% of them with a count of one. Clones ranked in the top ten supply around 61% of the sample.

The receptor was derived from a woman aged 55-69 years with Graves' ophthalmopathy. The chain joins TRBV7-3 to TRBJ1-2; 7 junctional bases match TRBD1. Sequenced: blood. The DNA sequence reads TGTGCCAGCAGCCCCGACAGGGTCAACCATCGCGATGGCTACACCTTC. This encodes CASSPDRVNHRDGYTF. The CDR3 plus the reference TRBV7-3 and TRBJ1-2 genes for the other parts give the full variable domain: GAGVSQTPSNKVTEKGKYVELRCDPISGHTALYWYRQSLGQGPEFLIYFQGTGAADDSGLPNDRFFAVRPEGSVSTLKIQRTERGDSAVYLCASSPDRVNHRDGYTFGSGTRLTVV.